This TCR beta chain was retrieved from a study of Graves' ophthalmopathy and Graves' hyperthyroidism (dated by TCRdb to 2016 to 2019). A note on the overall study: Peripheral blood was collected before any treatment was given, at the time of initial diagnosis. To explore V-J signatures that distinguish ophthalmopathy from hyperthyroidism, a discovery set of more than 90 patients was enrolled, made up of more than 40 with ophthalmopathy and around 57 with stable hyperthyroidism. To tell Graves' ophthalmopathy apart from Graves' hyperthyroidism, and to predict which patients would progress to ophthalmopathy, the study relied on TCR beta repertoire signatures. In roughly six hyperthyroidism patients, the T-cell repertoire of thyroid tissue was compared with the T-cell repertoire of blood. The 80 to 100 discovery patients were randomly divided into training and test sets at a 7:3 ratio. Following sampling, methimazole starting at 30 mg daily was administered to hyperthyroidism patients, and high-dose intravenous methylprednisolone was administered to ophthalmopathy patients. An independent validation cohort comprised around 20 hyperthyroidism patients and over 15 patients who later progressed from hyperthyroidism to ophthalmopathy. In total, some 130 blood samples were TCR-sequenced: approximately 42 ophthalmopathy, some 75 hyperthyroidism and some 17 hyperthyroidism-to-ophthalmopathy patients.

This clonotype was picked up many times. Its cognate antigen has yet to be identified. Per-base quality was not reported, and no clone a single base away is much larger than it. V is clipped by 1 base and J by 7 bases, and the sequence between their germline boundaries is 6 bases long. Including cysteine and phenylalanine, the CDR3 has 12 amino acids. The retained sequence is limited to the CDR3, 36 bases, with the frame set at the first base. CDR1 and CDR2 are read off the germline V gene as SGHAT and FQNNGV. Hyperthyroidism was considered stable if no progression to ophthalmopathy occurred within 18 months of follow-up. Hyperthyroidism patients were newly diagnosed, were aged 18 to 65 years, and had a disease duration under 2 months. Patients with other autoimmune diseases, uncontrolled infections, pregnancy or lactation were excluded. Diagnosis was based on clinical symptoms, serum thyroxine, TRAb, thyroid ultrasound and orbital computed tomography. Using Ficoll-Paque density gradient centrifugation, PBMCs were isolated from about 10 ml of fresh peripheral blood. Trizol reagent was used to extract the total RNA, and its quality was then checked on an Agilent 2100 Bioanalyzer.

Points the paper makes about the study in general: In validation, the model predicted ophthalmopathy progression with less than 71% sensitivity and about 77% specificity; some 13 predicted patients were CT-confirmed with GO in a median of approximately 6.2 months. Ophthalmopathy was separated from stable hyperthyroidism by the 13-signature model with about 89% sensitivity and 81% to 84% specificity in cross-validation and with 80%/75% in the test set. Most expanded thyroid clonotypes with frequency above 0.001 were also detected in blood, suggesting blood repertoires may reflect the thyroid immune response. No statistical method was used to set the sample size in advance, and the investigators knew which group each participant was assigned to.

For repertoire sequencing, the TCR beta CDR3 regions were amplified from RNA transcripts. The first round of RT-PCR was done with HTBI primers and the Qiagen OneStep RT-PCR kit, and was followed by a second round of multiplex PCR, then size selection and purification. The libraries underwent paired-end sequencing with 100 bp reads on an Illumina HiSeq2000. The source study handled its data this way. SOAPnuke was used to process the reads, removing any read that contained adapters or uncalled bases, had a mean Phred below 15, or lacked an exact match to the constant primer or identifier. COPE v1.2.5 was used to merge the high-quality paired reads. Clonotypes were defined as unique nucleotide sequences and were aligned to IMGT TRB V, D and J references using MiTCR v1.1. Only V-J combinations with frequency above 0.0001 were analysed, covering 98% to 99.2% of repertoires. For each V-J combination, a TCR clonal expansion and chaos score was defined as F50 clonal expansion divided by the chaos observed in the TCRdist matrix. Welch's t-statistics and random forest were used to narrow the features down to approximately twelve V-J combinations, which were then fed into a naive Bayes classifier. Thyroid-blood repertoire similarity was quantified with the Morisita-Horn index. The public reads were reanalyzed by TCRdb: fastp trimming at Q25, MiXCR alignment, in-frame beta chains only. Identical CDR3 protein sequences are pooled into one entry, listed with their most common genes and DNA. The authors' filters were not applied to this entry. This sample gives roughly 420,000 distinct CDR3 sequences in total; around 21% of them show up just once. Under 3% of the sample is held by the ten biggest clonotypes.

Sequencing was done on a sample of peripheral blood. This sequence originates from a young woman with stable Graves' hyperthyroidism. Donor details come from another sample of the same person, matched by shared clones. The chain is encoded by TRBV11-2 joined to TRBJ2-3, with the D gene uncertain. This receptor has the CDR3 CASSLGVNTQYF. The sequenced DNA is TGTGCCAGCAGCTTAGGGGTGAATACGCAGTATTTT.